The 21 T cell receptor beta chains below come from one sample, sequenced in a study of OX40 agonist ivuxolimab in advanced cancers. Some clones are missing from TCRdb's copy, which holds only in-frame ones; the method was immunoSEQ multiplex PCR. Of tens of thousands of clones in the sample, around 86% are singletons; the top ten hold 0.2% to 0.3%. The sample here was CD4+ or CD8+ T cells sorted from blood, taken in a trial of the OX40 agonist ivuxolimab. The receptors here all came from an adult with an advanced solid tumor such as melanoma, head and neck, liver or kidney cancer.

The genes are TRBV28 and TRBJ2-2, with a possible D match to TRBD1 (6 bases). Germline assignment: CDR1 MDHEN and CDR2 SYDVKM. V was clipped by 7 bases and J by 0 bases, with 18 bases between them. This CDR3 spans 17 amino acids. CDR3 loop: CASKSSGVPSNTGELFF. The DNA of the CDR3 is TGTGCCAGCAAATCATCAGGGGTACCCTCGAACACCGGGGAGCTGTTTTTT.

This rearrangement joins TRBV7-2 to TRBJ2-5; D remains unclear. The germline V gene encodes CDR1 SGHTA and CDR2 FQGNSA. Between the trimmed V and J ends, which lost 5 bases and 5 bases, there was a span of 6 bases. CDR3 length: 11 amino acids. This CDR3 reads CASSAAETQYF. In nucleotides, the CDR3 is TGTGCCAGCAGCGCCGCGGAGACCCAGTACTTC. Combining the CDR3 with reference TRBV7-2 and TRBJ2-5 gives the whole variable domain GAGVSQSPSNKVTEKGKDVELRCDPISGHTALYWYRQSLGQGLEFLIYFQGNSAPDKSGLPSDRFSAERTGGSVSTLTIQRTQQEDSAVYLCASSAAETQYFGPGTRLLVL.

V usage is TRBV18 and J usage is TRBJ2-7; 9 bases line up with TRBD2. In germline, CDR1 is KGHSH, CDR2 LQKENI. V dropped 3 bases and J dropped 0; count of bases not matched to a gene: 6. The length of the CDR3 is 16 residues. CDR3 residues: CASSPTGGRASYEQYF. CDR3 DNA: TGTGCCAGCTCACCTACTGGCGGGAGGGCCTCCTACGAGCAGTACTTC.

V gene TRBV5-1 combines with J gene TRBJ2-1; D is undetermined. V was pared by 1 base and J by 10 bases, with 15 bases between. The length of the CDR3 is 14 residues. Germline V CDR1 and CDR2: SGHRS, YFSETQ. The DNA of the CDR3 is TGCGCCAGCAGCTTGATTCTTCGTACGGGCGAGCAGTTCTTC. This gives the protein CASSLILRTGEQFF.

CDR3 nucleotides: TGTGCCAGCAGCTCCCTAGGGGGGTCTGGGGCCAACGTCCTGACTTTC. This translates into CASSSLGGSGANVLTF. The J gene is TRBJ2-6, the V gene TRBV7-3; D could derive from TRBD1 or TRBD2 (6 bases each). The CDR3 has 16 residues. Trimming removed 4 bases at V and 1 base at J, with 11 bases between. Germline CDR1 and CDR2: SGHTA and FQGTGA.

The V and J genes are TRBV6-1 and TRBJ2-3, with TRBD2 matching over 7 bases. Losses at the gene ends were 7 bases for V and 1 base for J; bases not matched to a gene: 5. From germline, CDR1 is MNHNS and CDR2 SASEGT. The CDR3 runs 14 residues. The CDR3 bases are TGTGCCAGCACTCCGCTAGCGGGCACAGATACGCAGTATTTT. Encoded protein: CASTPLAGTDTQYF.

The V gene is TRBV7-8, the J gene TRBJ2-1; 10 nucleotides align to TRBD1. This CDR3 is 15 amino acids long. Germline assignment: CDR1 SGHVS and CDR2 FQNEAQ. With 5 bases clipped from V and 1 base from J, the junction kept 2 bases outside the gene matches. The CDR3: CASSMGQGSYNEQFF. CDR3 sequence (DNA): TGTGCCAGCAGCATGGGACAGGGGTCCTACAATGAGCAGTTCTTC.

The CDR3 bases are TGTGCCAGTAGTCTGACTAGCGGGAGCACAGATACGCAGTATTTT. Amino acids: CASSLTSGSTDTQYF. The chain combines TRBV19 with TRBJ2-3; 10 bases align to TRBD2. Per germline, CDR1 LNHDA and CDR2 SQIVND (reference sequence). There are 15 residues in the CDR3. V shed 5 bases, J shed 0 bases, and the junction held 2 bases outside the gene matches. Using reference TRBV19 and TRBJ2-3 for the parts outside the CDR3, the full variable domain is DGGITQSPKYLFRKEGQNVTLSCEQNLNHDAMYWYRQDPGQGLRLIYYSQIVNDFQKGDIAEGYSVSREKKESFPLTVTSAQKNPTAFYLCASSLTSGSTDTQYFGPGTRLTVL.

J is TRBJ2-5 and V is TRBV19, with D hard to call. This CDR3 comprises 14 residues. V was clipped by 0 bases and J by 3 bases, with 8 bases between them. Germline assignment: CDR1 LNHDA and CDR2 SQIVND (reference sequence). DNA for the CDR3: TGTGCCAGTAGTATAGATAATAGGGAAGAGACCCAGTACTTC. Protein sequence: CASSIDNREETQYF.

For the CDR3, the DNA is TGTGCCAGCAGTTCTGGACGCGGGCCCATGAACACTGAAGCTTTCTTT. Translation gives CASSSGRGPMNTEAFF. The chain recombines TRBV6-5 with TRBJ1-1; D gene unclear. This CDR3 comprises 16 residues. V lost 4 bases to trimming and J lost 0 bases, with 15 bases between them. Germline V gene data show CDR1 as MNHEY and CDR2 as SVGAGI.

This rearrangement joins TRBV7-9 to TRBJ2-3, with D uncertain. CDR1 is SEHNR, CDR2 FQNEAQ, per germline (reference sequence). V lost 1 base and J 2 bases, leaving 1 base between the germline ends. This CDR3 region has 12 residues. CDR3 sequence (DNA): TGTGCCAGCAGCTTAGACACAGATACGCAGTATTTT. It encodes CASSLDTDTQYF.

The chain carries TRBV28 and TRBJ2-5; TRBD2 agrees at 10 bases. Per germline, CDR1 MDHEN and CDR2 SYDVKM. V shed 6 bases and J 2 bases; nucleotides not matched to a gene: 3. The CDR3 runs to 14 residues. The CDR3 loop reads CASSLLAGQETQYF. DNA for the CDR3: TGTGCCAGCAGCCTACTAGCGGGACAAGAGACCCAGTACTTC. Combining the CDR3 with reference TRBV28 and TRBJ2-5 gives the whole variable domain DVKVTQSSRYLVKRTGEKVFLECVQDMDHENMFWYRQDPGLGLRLIYFSYDVKMKEKGDIPEGYSVSREKKERFSLILESASTNQTSMYLCASSLLAGQETQYFGPGTRLLVL.

The CDR3 loop reads CSAWSEGYGYTF. CDR3 coding DNA: TGCAGCGCGTGGTCAGAAGGCTATGGCTACACCTTC. This chain connects TRBV29-1 to TRBJ1-2; D is ambiguous. Trimming removed 7 bases from V and 4 bases from J, with 13 bases in between. CDR3 length equals 12 residues. Germline CDR1 SQVTM, CDR2 ANQGSEA.

The chain carries TRBV7-8 and TRBJ1-4; the D gene is possibly TRBD1 (6 bases). In germline, CDR1 is SGHVS, CDR2 FQNEAQ. V lost 5 bases to trimming and J lost 10 bases, with 20 bases between them. The CDR3 is 15 residues long. The CDR3 spells CASSLRDEGGGKLFF. In DNA, the CDR3 is TGTGCCAGCAGCCTGAGGGACGAAGGGGGTGGAAAACTGTTTTTT. Together with reference TRBV7-8 and TRBJ1-4, the CDR3 gives the full variable domain: GAGVSQSPRYKVAKRGQDVALRCDPISGHVSLFWYQQALGQGPEFLTYFQNEAQLDKSGLPSDRFFAERPEGSVSTLKIQRTQQEDSAVYLCASSLRDEGGGKLFFGSGTQLSVL.

The chain couples TRBV7-2 to TRBJ1-1, with a possible D match to TRBD1 (6 bases). This CDR3 is 12 amino acids long. V was trimmed by 6 bases and J by 11 bases, leaving 16 bases between them. The germline CDR1 and CDR2 sequences are SGHTA and FQGNSA. Here the CDR3 reads CASSPPYREAFF. For the CDR3, the DNA is TGTGCCAGCAGTCCTCCCTACAGGGAGGCTTTCTTT.

This chain joins TRBV28 and TRBJ2-4; unclear D gene. Deletions cut 5 bases from V and 0 bases from J, with 11 bases between. CDR1 is MDHEN and CDR2 is SYDVKM in the germline V gene. This CDR3 has 15 amino acids. The CDR3: CASSPLRLAKNIQYF. In nucleotides, the CDR3 is TGTGCCAGCAGTCCGCTACGTCTAGCCAAAAACATTCAGTACTTC. The full variable domain, completed using reference TRBV28 and TRBJ2-4, is DVKVTQSSRYLVKRTGEKVFLECVQDMDHENMFWYRQDPGLGLRLIYFSYDVKMKEKGDIPEGYSVSREKKERFSLILESASTNQTSMYLCASSPLRLAKNIQYFGAGTRLSVL.

This clone was counted once. The J gene is TRBJ2-7, the V gene TRBV28; 8 bases fit TRBD1. The CDR3 runs 15 residues. J lost 4 bases, V lost 6 bases, and 11 bases had no gene match. Germline CDR1 and CDR2: MDHEN and SYDVKM. The CDR3 nucleotides read TGTGCCAGCAGAAGACAGGGGTTGTTCCTTTACGAGCAGTACTTC. Protein product: CASRRQGLFLYEQYF.

The rearrangement links TRBV5-1 to TRBJ1-2; 9 bases are a match to TRBD1. V lost 4 bases, J lost 6 bases, and 7 bases stayed unmatched. Germline V gene data show CDR1 as SGHRS and CDR2 as YFSETQ. The CDR3 runs to 14 residues. CDR3 sequence (DNA): TGCGCCAGCAGCGGCGGGGACAGGGAAAATGGCTACACCTTC. Translation gives CASSGGDRENGYTF.

V gene TRBV7-9 combines with J gene TRBJ2-3; TRBD1 aligns across 8 bases. There are 14 residues in the CDR3. Germline V lookup: CDR1 SEHNR, CDR2 FQNEAQ (reference sequence). V was clipped by 6 bases and J by 5 bases; unmatched bases: 7. CDR3 residues: CASRLDRGIDTQYF. Written as DNA, the CDR3 is TGTGCCAGCAGGCTCGACAGGGGTATAGATACGCAGTATTTT. Filled out from reference TRBV7-9 and TRBJ2-3, the complete variable domain reads DTGVSQNPRHKITKRGQNVTFRCDPISEHNRLYWYRQTLGQGPEFLTYFQNEAQLEKSRLLSDRFSAERPKGSFSTLEIQRTEQGDSAMYLCASRLDRGIDTQYFGPGTRLTVL.

V usage is TRBV2 and J usage is TRBJ2-5; 7 bases line up with TRBD2. V was pared by 2 bases and J by 3 bases, with 3 bases of the junction left unmatched. The CDR3 has 14 residues. Germline V lookup: CDR1 SNHLY, CDR2 FYNNEI. CDR3 sequence reads: CASSEMLAEETQYF. The CDR3 DNA is TGTGCCAGCAGTGAAATGCTAGCGGAAGAGACCCAGTACTTC.

The chain employs TRBV27 and TRBJ2-5; 9 nucleotides agree with TRBD1. V gave up 1 base and J gave up 7 bases; unmatched junction bases: 13. This CDR3 is 17 amino acids long. Germline-derived CDR1 and CDR2 are MNHEY and SMNVEV (reference sequence). The CDR3 DNA reads TGTGCCAGCAGTTTATTTGGTGGACAGGGGAGCCGCGCGACCCAGTACTTC. This gives the protein CASSLFGGQGSRATQYF.